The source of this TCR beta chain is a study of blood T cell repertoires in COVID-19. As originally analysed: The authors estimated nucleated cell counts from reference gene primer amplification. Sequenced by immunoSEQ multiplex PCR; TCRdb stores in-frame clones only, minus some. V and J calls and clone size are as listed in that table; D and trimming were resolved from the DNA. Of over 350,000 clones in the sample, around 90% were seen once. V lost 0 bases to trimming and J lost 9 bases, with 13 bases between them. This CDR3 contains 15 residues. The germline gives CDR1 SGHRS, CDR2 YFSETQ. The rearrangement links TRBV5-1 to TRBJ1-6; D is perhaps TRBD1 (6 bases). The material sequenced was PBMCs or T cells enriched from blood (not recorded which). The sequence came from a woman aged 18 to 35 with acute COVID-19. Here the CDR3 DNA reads TGCGCCAGCAGCTTGGGGGTAGGGGGTAGTTCACCCCTCCACTTT. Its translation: CASSLGVGGSSPLHF.